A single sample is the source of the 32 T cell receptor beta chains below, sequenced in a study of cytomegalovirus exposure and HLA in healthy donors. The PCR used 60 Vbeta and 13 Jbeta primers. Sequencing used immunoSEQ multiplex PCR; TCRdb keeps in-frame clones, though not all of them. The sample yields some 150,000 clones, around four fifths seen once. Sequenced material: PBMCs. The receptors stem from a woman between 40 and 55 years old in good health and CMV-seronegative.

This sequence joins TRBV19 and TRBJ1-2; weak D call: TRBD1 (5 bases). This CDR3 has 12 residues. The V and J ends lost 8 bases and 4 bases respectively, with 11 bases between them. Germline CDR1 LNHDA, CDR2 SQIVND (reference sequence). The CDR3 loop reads CASVRGIYGYTF. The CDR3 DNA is TGTGCCAGTGTTCGGGGGATCTATGGCTACACCTTC.

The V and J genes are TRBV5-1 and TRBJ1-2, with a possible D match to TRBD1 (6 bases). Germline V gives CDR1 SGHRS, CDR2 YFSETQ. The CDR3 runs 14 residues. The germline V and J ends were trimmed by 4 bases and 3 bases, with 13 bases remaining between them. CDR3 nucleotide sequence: TGCGCCAGCAGCGATACGACAGGCTACTATGGCTACACCTTC. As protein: CASSDTTGYYGYTF.

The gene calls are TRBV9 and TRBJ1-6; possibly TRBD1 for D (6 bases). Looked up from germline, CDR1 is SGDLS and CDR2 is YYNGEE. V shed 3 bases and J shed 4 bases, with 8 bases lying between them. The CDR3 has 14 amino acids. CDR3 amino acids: CASSAGHYNSPLHF. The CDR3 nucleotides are TGTGCCAGCAGCGCGGGACATTATAATTCACCCCTCCACTTT.

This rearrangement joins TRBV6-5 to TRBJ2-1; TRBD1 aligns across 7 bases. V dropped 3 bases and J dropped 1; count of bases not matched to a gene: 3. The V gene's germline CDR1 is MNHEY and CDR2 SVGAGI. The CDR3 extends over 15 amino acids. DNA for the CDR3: TGTGCCAGCAGTTATGAGGGGGCGTCCTACAATGAGCAGTTCTTC. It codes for CASSYEGASYNEQFF.

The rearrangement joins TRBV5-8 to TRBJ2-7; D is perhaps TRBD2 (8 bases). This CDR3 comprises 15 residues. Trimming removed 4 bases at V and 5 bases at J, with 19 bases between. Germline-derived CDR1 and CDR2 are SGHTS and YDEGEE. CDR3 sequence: CASSRREGASHEQYF. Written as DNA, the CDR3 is TGTGCCAGCAGCCGTCGGGAGGGGGCTAGTCACGAGCAGTACTTC.

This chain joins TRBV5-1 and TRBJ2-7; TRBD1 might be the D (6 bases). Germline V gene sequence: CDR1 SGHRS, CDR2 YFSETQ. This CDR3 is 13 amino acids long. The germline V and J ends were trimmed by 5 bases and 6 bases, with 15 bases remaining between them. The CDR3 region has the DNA TGCGCCAGCAGGCTGGGGGCAGGGGTCGAGCAGTACTTC. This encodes CASRLGAGVEQYF.

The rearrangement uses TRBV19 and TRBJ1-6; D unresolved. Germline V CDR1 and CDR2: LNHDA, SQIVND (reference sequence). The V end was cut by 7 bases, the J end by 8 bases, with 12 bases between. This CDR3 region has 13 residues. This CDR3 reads CASTLGLHSPLHF. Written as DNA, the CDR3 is TGTGCCAGTACCCTTGGACTGCATTCACCCCTCCACTTT.

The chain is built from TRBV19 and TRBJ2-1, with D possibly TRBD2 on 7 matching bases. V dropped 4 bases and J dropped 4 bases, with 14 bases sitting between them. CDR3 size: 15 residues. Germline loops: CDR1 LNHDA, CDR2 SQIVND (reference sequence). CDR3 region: CASSRGGGLYNEQFF. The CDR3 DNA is TGTGCCAGTAGTAGAGGGGGGGGTTTGTACAATGAGCAGTTCTTC.

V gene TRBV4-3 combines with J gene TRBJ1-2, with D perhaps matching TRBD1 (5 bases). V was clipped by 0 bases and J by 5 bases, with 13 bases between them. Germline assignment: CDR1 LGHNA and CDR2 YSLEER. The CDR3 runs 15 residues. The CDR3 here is CASSQDPQGAYGYTF. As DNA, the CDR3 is TGCGCCAGCAGCCAAGATCCCCAGGGCGCTTATGGCTACACCTTC.

The CDR3 coding sequence is TGTGCCAGCAGCGTAGATGTCGTGTCCTACGAGCAGTACTTC. Translated, it gives CASSVDVVSYEQYF. The chain has TRBV9 and TRBJ2-7; D is unresolved. Germline V lookup: CDR1 SGDLS, CDR2 YYNGEE. The V end was cut by 0 bases, the J end by 1 base, with 8 bases between. This CDR3 is 14 amino acids long.

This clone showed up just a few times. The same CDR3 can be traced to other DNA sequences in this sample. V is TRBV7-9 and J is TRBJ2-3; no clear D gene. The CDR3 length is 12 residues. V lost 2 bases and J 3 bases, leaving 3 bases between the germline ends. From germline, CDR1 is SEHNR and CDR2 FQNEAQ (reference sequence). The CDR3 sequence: CASSLSTDTQYF. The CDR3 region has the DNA TGTGCCAGCAGCTTATCTACAGATACGCAGTATTTT.

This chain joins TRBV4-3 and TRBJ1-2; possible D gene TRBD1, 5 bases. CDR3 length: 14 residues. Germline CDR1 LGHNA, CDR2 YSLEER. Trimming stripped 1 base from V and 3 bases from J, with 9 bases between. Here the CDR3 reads CASSQAAGYYGYTF. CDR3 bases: TGCGCCAGCAGCCAAGCCGCAGGGTACTATGGCTACACCTTC.

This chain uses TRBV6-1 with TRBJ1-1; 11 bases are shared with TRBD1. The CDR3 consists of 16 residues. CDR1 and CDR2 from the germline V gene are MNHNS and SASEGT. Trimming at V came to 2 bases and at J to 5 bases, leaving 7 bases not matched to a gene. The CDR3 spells CASSELGQGARTEAFF. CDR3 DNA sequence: TGTGCCAGCAGTGAACTTGGACAGGGGGCGCGGACTGAAGCTTTCTTT.

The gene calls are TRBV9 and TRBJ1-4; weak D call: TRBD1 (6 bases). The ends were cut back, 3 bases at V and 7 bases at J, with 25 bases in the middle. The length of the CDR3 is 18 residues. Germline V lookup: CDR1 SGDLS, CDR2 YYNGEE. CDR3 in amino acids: CASSGDSGTRGLSEKLFF. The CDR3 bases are TGTGCCAGCAGCGGAGATTCCGGGACACGGGGATTAAGTGAAAAACTGTTTTTT.

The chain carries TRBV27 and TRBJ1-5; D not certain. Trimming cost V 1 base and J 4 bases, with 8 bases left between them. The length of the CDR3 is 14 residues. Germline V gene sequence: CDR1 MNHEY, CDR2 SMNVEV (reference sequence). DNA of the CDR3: TGTGCCAGCAGTTTATATTACGGTAATCAGCCCCAGCATTTT. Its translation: CASSLYYGNQPQHF.

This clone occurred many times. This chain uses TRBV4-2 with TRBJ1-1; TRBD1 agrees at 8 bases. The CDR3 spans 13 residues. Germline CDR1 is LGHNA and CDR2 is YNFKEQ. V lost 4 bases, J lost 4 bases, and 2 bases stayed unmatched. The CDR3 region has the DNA TGTGCCAGCAGCCCAGACAGGGGCACTGAAGCTTTCTTT. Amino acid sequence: CASSPDRGTEAFF.

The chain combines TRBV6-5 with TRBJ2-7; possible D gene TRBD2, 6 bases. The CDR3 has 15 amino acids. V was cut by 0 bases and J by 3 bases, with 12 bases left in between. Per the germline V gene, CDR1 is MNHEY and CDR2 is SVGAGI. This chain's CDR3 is CASSYSSSGSYEQYF. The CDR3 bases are TGTGCCAGCAGTTACTCGTCTTCCGGGAGCTACGAGCAGTACTTC.

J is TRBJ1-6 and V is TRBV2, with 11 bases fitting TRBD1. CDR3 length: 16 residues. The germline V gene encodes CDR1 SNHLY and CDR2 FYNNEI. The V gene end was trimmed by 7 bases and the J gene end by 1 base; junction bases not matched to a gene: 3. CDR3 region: CASTRDRGSYNSPLHF. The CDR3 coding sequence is TGTGCCAGCACCCGGGACAGGGGGTCCTATAATTCACCCCTCCACTTT. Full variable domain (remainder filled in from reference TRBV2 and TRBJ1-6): EPEVTQTPSHQVTQMGQEVILRCVPISNHLYFYWYRQILGQKVEFLVSFYNNEISEKSEIFDDQFSVERPDGSNFTLKIRSTKLEDSAMYFCASTRDRGSYNSPLHFGNGTRLTVT.

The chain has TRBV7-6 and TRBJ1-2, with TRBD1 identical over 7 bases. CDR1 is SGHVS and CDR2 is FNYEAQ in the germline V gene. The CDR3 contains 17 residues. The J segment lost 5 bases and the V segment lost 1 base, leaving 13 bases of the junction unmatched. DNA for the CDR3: TGTGCCAGCAGCTTAGATCGACCGGGACAGACGCCTTATGGCTACACCTTC. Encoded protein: CASSLDRPGQTPYGYTF.

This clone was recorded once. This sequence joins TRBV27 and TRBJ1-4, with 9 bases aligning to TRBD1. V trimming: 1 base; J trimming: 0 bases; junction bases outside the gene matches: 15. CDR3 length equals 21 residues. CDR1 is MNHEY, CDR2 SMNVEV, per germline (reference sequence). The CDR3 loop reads CASSLYFRDRAGGTTNEKLFF. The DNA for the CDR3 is TGTGCCAGCAGTTTATATTTCCGGGACAGGGCGGGGGGAACAACTAATGAAAAACTGTTTTTT.

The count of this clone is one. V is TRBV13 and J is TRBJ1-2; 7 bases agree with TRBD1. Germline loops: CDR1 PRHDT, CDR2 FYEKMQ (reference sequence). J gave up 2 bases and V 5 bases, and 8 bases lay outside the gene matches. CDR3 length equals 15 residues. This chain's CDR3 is CASSPLGQYNYGYTF. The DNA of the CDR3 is TGTGCCAGCAGCCCACTGGGACAGTACAACTATGGCTACACCTTC.

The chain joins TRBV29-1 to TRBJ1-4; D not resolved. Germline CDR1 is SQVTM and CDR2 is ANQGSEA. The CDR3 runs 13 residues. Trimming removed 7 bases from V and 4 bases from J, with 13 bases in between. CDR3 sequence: CSADTGVNEKLFF. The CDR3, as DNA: TGCAGCGCCGACACCGGTGTTAATGAAAAACTGTTTTTT.

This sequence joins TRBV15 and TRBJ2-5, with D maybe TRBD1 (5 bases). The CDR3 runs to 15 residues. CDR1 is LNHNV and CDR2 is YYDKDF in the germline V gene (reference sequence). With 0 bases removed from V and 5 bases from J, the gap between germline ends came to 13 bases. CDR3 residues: CATSRDQGSGETQYF. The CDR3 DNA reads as TGTGCCACCAGCAGAGATCAGGGCTCCGGGGAGACCCAGTACTTC.

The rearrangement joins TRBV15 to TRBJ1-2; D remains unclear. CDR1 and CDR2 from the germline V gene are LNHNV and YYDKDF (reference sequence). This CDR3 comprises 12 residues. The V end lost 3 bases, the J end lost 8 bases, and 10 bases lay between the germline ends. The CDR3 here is CATSSGGWGYTF. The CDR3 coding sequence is TGTGCCACCAGCAGTGGAGGGTGGGGCTACACCTTC. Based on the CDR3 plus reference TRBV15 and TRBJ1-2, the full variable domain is DAMVIQNPRYQVTQFGKPVTLSCSQTLNHNVMYWYQQKSSQAPKLLFHYYDKDFNNEADTPDNFQSRRPNTSFCFLDIRSPGLGDTAMYLCATSSGGWGYTFGSGTRLTVV.

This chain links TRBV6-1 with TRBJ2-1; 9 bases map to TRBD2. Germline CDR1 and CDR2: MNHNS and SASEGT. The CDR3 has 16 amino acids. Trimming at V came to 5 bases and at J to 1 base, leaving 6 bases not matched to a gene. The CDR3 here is CASSQERGASYNEQFF. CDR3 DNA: TGTGCCAGCAGTCAAGAGCGGGGGGCTTCCTACAATGAGCAGTTCTTC.

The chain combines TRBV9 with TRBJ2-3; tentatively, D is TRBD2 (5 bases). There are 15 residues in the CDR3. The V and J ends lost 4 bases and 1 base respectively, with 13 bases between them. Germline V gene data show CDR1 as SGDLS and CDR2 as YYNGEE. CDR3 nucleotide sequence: TGTGCCAGCAGCCCAGCGGCCGTCCGCACAGATACGCAGTATTTT. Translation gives CASSPAAVRTDTQYF.

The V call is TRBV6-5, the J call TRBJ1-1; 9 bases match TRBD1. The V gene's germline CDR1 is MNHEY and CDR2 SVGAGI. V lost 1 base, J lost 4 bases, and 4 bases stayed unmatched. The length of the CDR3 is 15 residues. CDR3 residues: CASSYWDRASTEAFF. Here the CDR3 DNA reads TGTGCCAGCAGTTACTGGGACAGGGCCAGCACTGAAGCTTTCTTT.

CDR3 DNA: TGTGCCAGCGGGGGGACAGGGGTTCCCTACGAGCAGTACTTC. Translation gives CASGGTGVPYEQYF. This chain links TRBV6-5 with TRBJ2-7, with 10 bases matching TRBD1. The ends lost 8 bases at V and 2 bases at J; junction bases unmatched: 6. CDR1 is MNHEY, CDR2 SVGAGI, per germline. The CDR3 length is 14 residues.

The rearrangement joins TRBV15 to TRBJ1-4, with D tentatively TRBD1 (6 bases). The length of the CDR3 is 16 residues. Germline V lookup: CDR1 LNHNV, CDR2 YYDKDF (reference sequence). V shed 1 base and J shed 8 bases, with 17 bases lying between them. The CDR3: CATSRGTRAGVEKLFF. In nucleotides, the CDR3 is TGTGCCACCAGCAGAGGGACGCGGGCAGGGGTCGAAAAACTGTTTTTT.

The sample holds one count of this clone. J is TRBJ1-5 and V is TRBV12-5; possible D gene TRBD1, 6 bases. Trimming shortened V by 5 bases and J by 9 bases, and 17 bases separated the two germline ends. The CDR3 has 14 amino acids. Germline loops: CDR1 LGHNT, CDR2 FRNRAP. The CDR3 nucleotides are TGTGCTAGTGGTAACCGGGACACCGGTGGGCCCCAGCATTTT. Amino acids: CASGNRDTGGPQHF. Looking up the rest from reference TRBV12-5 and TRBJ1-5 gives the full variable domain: DARVTQTPRHKVTEMGQEVTMRCQPILGHNTVFWYRQTMMQGLELLAYFRNRAPLDDSGMPKDRFSAEMPDATLATLKIQPSEPRDSAVYFCASGNRDTGGPQHFGDGTRLSIL.

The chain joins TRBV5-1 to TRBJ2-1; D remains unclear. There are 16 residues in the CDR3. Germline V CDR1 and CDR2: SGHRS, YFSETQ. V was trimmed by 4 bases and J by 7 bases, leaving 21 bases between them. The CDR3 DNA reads TGCGCCAGCAGCGCCCGGATCGGGTATGGAGCGAATGAGCAGTTCTTC. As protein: CASSARIGYGANEQFF.

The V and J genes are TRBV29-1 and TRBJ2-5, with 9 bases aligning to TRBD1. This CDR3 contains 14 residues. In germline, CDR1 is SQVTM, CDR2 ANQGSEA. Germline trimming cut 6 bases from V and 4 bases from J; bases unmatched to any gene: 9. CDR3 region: CSVDRGYPRETQYF. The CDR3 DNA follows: TGCAGCGTCGACAGGGGGTACCCTAGAGAGACCCAGTACTTC.